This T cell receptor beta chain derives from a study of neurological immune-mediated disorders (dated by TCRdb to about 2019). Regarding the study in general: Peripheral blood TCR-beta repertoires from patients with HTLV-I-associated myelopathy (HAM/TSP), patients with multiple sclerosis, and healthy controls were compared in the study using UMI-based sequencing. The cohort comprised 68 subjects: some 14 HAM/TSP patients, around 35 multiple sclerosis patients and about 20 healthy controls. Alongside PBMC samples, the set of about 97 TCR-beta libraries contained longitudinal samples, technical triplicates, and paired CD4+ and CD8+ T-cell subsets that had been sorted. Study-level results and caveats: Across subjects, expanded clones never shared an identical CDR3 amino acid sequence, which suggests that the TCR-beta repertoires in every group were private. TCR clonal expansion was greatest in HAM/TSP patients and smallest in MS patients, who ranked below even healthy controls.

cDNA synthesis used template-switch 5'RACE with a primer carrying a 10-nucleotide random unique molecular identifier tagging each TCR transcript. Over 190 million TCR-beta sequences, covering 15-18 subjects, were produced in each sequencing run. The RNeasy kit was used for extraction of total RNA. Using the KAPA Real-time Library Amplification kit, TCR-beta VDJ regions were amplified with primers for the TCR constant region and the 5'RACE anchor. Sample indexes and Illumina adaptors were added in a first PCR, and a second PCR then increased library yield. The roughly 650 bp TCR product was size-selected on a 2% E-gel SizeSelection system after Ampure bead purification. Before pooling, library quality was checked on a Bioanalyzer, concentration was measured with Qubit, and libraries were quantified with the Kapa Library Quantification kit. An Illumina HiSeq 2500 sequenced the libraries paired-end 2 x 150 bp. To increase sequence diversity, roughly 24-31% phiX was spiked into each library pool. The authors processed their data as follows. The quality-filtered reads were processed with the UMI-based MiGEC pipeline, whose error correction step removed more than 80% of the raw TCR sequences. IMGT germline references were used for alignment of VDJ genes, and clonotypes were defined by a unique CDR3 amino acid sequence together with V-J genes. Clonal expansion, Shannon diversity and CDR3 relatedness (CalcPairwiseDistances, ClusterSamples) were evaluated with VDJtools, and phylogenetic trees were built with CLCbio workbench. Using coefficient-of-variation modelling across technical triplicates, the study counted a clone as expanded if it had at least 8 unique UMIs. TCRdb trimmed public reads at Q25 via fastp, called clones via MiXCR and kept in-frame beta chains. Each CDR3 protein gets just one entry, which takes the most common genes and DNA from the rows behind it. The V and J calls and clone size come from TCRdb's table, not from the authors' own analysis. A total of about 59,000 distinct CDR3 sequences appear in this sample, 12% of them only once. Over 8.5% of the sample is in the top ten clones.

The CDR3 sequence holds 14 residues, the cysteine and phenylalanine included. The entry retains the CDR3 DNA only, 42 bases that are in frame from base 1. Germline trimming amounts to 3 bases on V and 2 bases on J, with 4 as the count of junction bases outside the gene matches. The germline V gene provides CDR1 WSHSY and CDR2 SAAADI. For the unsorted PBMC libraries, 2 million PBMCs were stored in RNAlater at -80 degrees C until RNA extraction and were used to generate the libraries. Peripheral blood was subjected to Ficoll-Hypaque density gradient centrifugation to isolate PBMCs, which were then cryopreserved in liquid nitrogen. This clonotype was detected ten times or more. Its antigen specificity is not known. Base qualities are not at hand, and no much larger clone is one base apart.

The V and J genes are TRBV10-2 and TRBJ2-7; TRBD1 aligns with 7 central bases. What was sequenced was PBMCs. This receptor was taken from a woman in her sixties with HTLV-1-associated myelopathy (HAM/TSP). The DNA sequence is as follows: TGCGCCAGCAGTGATCTACAGGGGACCTACGAGCAGTACTTC. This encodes CASSDLQGTYEQYF.